This TCR beta chain was identified in a study of STAT3 mutations in large granular lymphocyte leukemia. Study-wide results and caveats: Every T-cell large granular lymphocyte leukemia patient had at least one immunodominant TCR beta clonotype. Sampling intervals varied between patients and samples.

This clone has a single count. Its antigen is undetermined. CDR1 is MNHEY, CDR2 SMNVEV, per germline (reference sequence). V lost 1 base and J lost 1, with 7 bases in between. The CDR3 sequence is 14 residues long. Approximately 40,000 productive templates were obtained per sample on average. Profiled with immunoSEQ multiplex PCR; TCRdb holds only in-frame clones, not every one. The table has around 3,700 clones, roughly 82% seen once. This clonotype originated in a boy between 5 and 17 years old with T-cell large granular lymphocyte leukemia. Some clones in this sample may be carry-over from other donors' samples. This chain uses TRBV27 with TRBJ1-1; D remains ambiguous. The sample comprised peripheral blood mononuclear cells. CDR3 residues: CASSLYSTNTEAFF. DNA for the CDR3: TGTGCCAGCAGTTTATACAGCACGAACACTGAAGCTTTCTTT.